This T cell receptor beta chain was recorded in a study of T cell repertoires in cytomegalovirus infection (dated by TCRdb to the late 2010s). Regarding the complete study: Donor HLA type was relevant to the analysis, because carriage of CMV infection together with the matching HLA type was indicated by public TCR beta signatures. The study at large found these results: The ex vivo response was dominated by HLA-C-restricted CMV-specific TCR beta clonotypes, which also provided the single most frequent clonotype in two of eight donors. Carriers of CMV infection plus the relevant HLA type were discriminated by the cumulative frequency of public TCR beta family members in the study cohort and in an independent roughly 400-donor cohort.

Remarks on this clonotype: It lacks a known antigen. No base qualities exist here, and no much larger clone lies one base off it.

From V the trimming removes 2 bases and from J it removes 4 bases, while the gene matches leave 23 bases of the junction unaccounted for. From the cysteine through the phenylalanine, the CDR3 covers 21 amino acids. Solely the CDR3 DNA is kept, with 63 bases framed from the first base. The sequencing machine was an Illumina HiSeq 1500. TCRdb trimmed public reads at Q25 via fastp, called clones via MiXCR and kept in-frame beta chains. Here each entry gathers all rows of one CDR3 protein and keeps the most common genes and DNA. This sample comprises about 740,000 distinct CDR3 sequences, under 40% of them detected only once. Clones ranked in the top ten supply 2.8% of the sample.

This sequence originates from a human donor in good health (CMV status not recorded). Some clones in this sample may be carry-over from other donors' samples. Here the chain combines TRBV12-3 or TRBV12-4 and TRBJ2-7; the junction holds 10 bases that match TRBD1. The sequencing sample was made of PBMCs. The DNA sequence is as follows: TGTGCCAGCAGTTTAATTCTTCGCCGAGGGGGCGGAAGGACAGGGGGGTACGAGCAGTACTTC. The translation is CASSLILRRGGGRTGGYEQYF.